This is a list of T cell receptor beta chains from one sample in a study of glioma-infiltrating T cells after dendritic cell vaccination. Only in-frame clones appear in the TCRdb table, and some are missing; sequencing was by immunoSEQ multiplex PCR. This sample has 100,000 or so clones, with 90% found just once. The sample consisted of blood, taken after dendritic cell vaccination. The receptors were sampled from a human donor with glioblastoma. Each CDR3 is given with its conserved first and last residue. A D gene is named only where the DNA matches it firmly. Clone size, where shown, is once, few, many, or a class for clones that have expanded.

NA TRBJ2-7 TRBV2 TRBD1 TGTGCCAGCAAGGGGACAGGGTGGGGCGAGCAGTACTTC CASKGTGWGEQYF
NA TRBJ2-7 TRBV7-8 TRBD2 TGTGCCAGCAGCCCTGCCGGGACTAGCGTTTCCTACGAGCAGTACTTC CASSPAGTSVSYEQYF
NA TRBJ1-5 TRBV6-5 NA TGTGCCAGCAGCGACAGCCTCAATCAGCCCCAGCATTTT CASSDSLNQPQHF
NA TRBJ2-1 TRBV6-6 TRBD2 TGTGCCAGCAGTTACTCGGGGCGGGGGGCCAACAATGAGCAGTTCTTC CASSYSGRGANNEQFF
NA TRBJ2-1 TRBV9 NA TGTGCCAGCAGCCCAGGACGGGGGAATGAGCAGTTCTTC CASSPGRGNEQFF
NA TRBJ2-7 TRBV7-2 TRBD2 TGTGCCAGCAGCTTAGCGGCTAGCGGGAGTTACGAGCAGTACTTC CASSLAASGSYEQYF
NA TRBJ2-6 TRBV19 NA TGTGCCAGTAGCACGCCGGGACTTACCTCTGGGGCCAACGTCCTGACTTTC CASSTPGLTSGANVLTF
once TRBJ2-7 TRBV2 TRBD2 TGTGCCAGCCATGGGGGGGGCTACGAGCAGTACTTC CASHGGGYEQYF
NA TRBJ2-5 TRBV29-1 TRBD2 TGCAGCGTTGAATACACCTGGGGGGGATTAGAGACCCAGTACTTC CSVEYTWGGLETQYF
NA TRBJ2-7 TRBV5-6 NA TGTGCCAGCAGCCTCCGCCCCGGAGGGCACGAGCAGTACTTC CASSLRPGGHEQYF
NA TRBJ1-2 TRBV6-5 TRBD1 TGTGCCAGCAGATACCCCGGGACAGGGGTGAATGGCTACACCTTC CASRYPGTGVNGYTF
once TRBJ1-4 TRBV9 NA TGTGCCAGCAGCCCCTATATCGGGACTAATGAAAAACTGTTTTTT CASSPYIGTNEKLFF
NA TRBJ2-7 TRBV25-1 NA TGTGCCAGCAGTGAACAAGGCCCTGGACACTACGAGCAGTACTTC CASSEQGPGHYEQYF
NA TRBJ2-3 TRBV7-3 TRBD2 TGTGCCAGCAGCTCTAAACTAGCGGGGCCCACAGATACGCAGTATTTT CASSSKLAGPTDTQYF
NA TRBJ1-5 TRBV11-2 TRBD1 TGTGCCAGCAGCCCCGGGACAGTCGGTAGCAATCAGCCCCAGCATTTT CASSPGTVGSNQPQHF
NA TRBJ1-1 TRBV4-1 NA TGCGCCAGCAGCCAAATAGAGACTGGCGCTAACACTGAAGCTTTCTTT CASSQIETGANTEAFF
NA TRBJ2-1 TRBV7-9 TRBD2 TGTGCCAGCAGCCCCGCTGGTACTGCGGGGGGTCGCTCCTACAATGAGCAGTTCTTC CASSPAGTAGGRSYNEQFF
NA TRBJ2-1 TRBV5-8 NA TGTGCCAGCCCCAACTCCCCGGAGACTCCCCTCCGGAATGAGCAGTTCTTC CASPNSPETPLRNEQFF
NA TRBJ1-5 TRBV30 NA TGTGCCTGGAGTAAGAGGGTCAATCAGCCCCAGCATTTT CAWSKRVNQPQHF
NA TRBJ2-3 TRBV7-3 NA TGTGCCAGCAGCACCAGGACAATAGATACGCAGTATTTT CASSTRTIDTQYF
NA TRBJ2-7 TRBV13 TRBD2 TGTGCCAGCAGCCCGGCCTGGACTAGCGGGAGTAACTCCTACGAGCAGTACTTC CASSPAWTSGSNSYEQYF
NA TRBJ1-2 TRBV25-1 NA TGTGCCAGCAGTGAAACCCGCAGCTATGGCTACACCTTC CASSETRSYGYTF
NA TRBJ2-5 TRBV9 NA TGTGCCAGCAGCGTAGGGCAGGGGATCCTCCGAGAGACCCAGTACTTC CASSVGQGILRETQYF
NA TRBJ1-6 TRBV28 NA TGTGCCAGCACCCACACGGGACAAGACAATTCACCCCTCCACTTT CASTHTGQDNSPLHF
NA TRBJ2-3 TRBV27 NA TGTGCCAGCAGACTGGACTATACCACAGATACGCAGTATTTT CASRLDYTTDTQYF
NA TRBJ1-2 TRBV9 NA TGTGCCAGCAGCCCGGACAGCGATTCGAGTAGAGGCTACACCTTC CASSPDSDSSRGYTF
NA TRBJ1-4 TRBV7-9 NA TGTGCCAGCAGCTCCGGGACATACGACGAAAAACTGTTTTTT CASSSGTYDEKLFF
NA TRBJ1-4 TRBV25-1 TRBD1 TGTGCCAGCAGTGAATTCGGAGGGGGCGGTGAAAAACTGTTTTTT CASSEFGGGGEKLFF
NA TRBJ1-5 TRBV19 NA TGTGCCAGTAGTATAGTGCGGGGCCAGCCCCAGCATTTT CASSIVRGQPQHF
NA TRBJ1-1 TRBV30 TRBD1 TGTGCCTGGATCGGGACAGGGTCAACTGAAGCTTTCTTT CAWIGTGSTEAFF
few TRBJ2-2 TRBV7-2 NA TGTGCCAGCAGAACAGGAAACGGGGAGCTGTTTTTT CASRTGNGELFF
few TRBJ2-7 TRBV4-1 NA TGCGCCAGCAGCCAAGGACTAGACTACGAGCAGTACTTC CASSQGLDYEQYF
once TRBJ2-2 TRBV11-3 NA TGTGCCAGCAGCCTGAGCGGGCCATCCGGGGAGCTGTTTTTT CASSLSGPSGELFF
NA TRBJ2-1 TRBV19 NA TGTGCCAGTGGGGGCGGCAGGGCCGCCGACCCTGAGCAGTTCTTC CASGGGRAADPEQFF
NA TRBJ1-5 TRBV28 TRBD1 TGTGCCAGCCGACTCCCCTCCTCAGGGGGCCTAGGTCAGCCCCAGCATTTT CASRLPSSGGLGQPQHF
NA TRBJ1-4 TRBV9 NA TGTGCCAGCAGCGTCTCGGGGATAGACGAAAAACTGTTTTTT CASSVSGIDEKLFF
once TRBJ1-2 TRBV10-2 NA TGCGCCACAGCGGACGGGTGGTCTGGCTACACCTTC CATADGWSGYTF
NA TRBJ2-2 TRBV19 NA TGTGCCAGTACCAAATCCTGGCAGGGGAACACCGGGGAGCTGTTTTTT CASTKSWQGNTGELFF
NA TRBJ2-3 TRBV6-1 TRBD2 TGTGCCAGCAGTGAGGGGACTAGTTCCCCAGATACGCAGTATTTT CASSEGTSSPDTQYF
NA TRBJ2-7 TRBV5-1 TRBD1 TGCGCCAGCAGCCTGGGACAGGGACTCTACGAGCAGTACTTC CASSLGQGLYEQYF
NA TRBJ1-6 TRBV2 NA TGTGCCAGCAGTCCCGGGGAAACAGCCTCACCCCTCCACTTT CASSPGETASPLHF
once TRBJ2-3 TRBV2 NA TGTGCCAGCAGTCCGAGCACAGATACGCAGTATTTT CASSPSTDTQYF
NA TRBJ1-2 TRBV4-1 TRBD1 TGCGCCAGCAGCCAAGTCTCACAGGGGGCCTATGGCTACACCTTC CASSQVSQGAYGYTF
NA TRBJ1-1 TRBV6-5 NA TGTGCCAGCAGTTACTCGAGGGCAGGGGCGGGCACTGAAGCTTTCTTT CASSYSRAGAGTEAFF
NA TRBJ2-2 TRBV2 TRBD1 TGTGCCAGCAATTCCGGGACAGGGAACACCGGGGAGCTGTTTTTT CASNSGTGNTGELFF
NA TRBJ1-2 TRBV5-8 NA TGTGCCAGCAGCTTTAGGGAGAACTATGGCTACACCTTC CASSFRENYGYTF
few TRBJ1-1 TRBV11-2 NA TGTGCCAGCACCCAGAACACTGAAGCTTTCTTT CASTQNTEAFF
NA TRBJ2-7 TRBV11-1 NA TGTGCCAGCAGCTCGTGGGGCTCTTGGGAGCAGTACTTC CASSSWGSWEQYF